This T cell receptor (beta chain) was captured by sequencing in a study of T cell responses to AZD1222 COVID-19 vaccine (dated by TCRdb to about 2021). Background on the whole study: Because spike-specific TCR depth and breadth did not differ between the two schedules, AZD1222 recipients who got a second dose at roughly 4 weeks were pooled with those who got a second dose at roughly 12 weeks. TCR sequencing covered over 230 trial participants: 200 to 220 given two doses of AZD1222 and around 26 given two doses of MenACWY control vaccine. Enrollment into the trials was organized by age into subgroups of 18-55, 56-69 and 70-plus years, and those subgroups contained roughly 150, 30 and 60 TCR-sequenced participants, respectively. Here is what the overall study found, with its caveats: Participants were mostly white British, with more females than males. The authors suggested clonal diversity may have been underestimated. The vaccine-associated CD4 TCRs covered the entire spike protein, and the dominant responses fell in regions 160-218 and 743-854. Conclusions about previously exposed vaccinees were limited because only six or seven AZD1222 recipients were SARS-CoV-2 seropositive at baseline. In the small 56-69-year group, the increase in depth fell short of significance, most likely because of low power. Reportedly, close to half of the unique spike-specific TCRs recognized epitopes lying outside the regions that are mutated in the B.1.351 and B.1.1.7 variants. A significant rise in spike-specific TCR breadth and depth was observed after two AZD1222 doses relative to day 0 and relative to MenACWY recipients. Because no day 14 peak-response samples were available, the repertoires could be characterized only after the peak T cell response.

The CDR3 runs 14 amino acids, cysteine and phenylalanine included. The entry retains the CDR3 DNA only, 42 bases that are in frame from base 1. CDR1 is given as LNHDA and CDR2 as SQIVND, both from the germline V gene (reference sequence). Relative to germline, V is 7 bases shorter and J is 3 bases shorter, with 13 bases between their ends. The CDR3 regions of human TCRbeta chains were subjected to immunosequencing. From the authors' description of their analysis: TCRs in the repertoires were matched against a reference library of SARS-CoV-2-specific TCRs that had been generated with the MIRA antigen-specificity platform. Breadth was defined as the fraction of unique TCRs that were SARS-CoV-2-associated. Depth was defined as the fraction of total T cells that were SARS-CoV-2-associated. Each spike-specific TCR was assigned to its reactive spike region and to a CD4 or CD8 class using the MIRA data. Log10-transformed breadth and depth values were compared by one-way ANOVA with Sidak's multiple comparisons tests. TCRdb stores this immuneACCESS table with in-frame sequences only. Part of the clones is absent; in the studies checked, under half of the shortfall reflects unresolved V genes, and no reason is known for the rest. V and J calls and clone size come straight from that table; D and trimming were deduced from the DNA. The sample profile shows just over 80,000 clones; around 89% of them were found once. The leading ten clones occupy 5% to 6% of the sample.

In regard to this clone: No cognate antigen has been identified for it. No much larger clone exists at a distance of one base, and base qualities are not known.

The intended sense of this specimen's time point label: baseline before first vaccination. Samples from vaccinated people were obtained from the UK trials COV001 and COV002, which included a single-blind randomized controlled phase 2/3 trial of AZD1222 (ChAdOx1 nCoV-19) in healthy adults. Trial participant PBMC samples were collected at day 0 and day 28 after the second dose for TCRbeta chain sequencing. This chain is built from TRBV19 and TRBJ1-3; TRBD1 is possibly the D segment (5 matching bases). This receptor was taken from an adult in good health. The source was peripheral blood, collected on day 0 of AZD1222 vaccination. The CDR3 region: CASNAGGNGNTIYF. The DNA sequence reads TGTGCCAGTAATGCCGGGGGAAATGGAAACACCATATATTTT.